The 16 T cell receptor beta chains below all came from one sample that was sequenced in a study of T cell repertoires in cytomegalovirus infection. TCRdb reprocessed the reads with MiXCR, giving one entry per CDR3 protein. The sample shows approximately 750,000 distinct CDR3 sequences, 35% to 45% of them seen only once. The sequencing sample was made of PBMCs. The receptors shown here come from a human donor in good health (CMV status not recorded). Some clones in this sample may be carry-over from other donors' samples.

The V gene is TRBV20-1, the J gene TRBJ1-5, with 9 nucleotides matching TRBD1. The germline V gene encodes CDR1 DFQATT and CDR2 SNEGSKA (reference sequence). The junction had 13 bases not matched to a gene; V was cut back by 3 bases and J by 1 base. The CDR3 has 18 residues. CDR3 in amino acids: CSASQIVLGQGSNQPQHF. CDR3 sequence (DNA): TGCAGTGCTAGTCAGATCGTTCTAGGACAGGGGAGCAATCAGCCCCAGCATTTT.

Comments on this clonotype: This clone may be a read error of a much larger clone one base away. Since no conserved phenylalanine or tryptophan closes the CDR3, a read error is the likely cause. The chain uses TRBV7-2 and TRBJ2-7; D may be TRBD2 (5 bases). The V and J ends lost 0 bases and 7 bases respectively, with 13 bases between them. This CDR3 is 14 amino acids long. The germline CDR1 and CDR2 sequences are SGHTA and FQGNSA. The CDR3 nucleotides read TGTGCCAGCAGCTTAGCGGGAGTTCCGTGGGAGCAGTACTTA. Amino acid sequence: CASSLAGVPWEQYL.

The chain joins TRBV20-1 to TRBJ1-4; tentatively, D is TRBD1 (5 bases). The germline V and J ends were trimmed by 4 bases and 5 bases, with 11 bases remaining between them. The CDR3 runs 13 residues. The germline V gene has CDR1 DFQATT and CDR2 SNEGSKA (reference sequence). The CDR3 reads CSANRDPNEKLFF. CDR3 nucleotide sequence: TGCAGTGCTAACCGGGACCCCAATGAAAAACTGTTTTTT.

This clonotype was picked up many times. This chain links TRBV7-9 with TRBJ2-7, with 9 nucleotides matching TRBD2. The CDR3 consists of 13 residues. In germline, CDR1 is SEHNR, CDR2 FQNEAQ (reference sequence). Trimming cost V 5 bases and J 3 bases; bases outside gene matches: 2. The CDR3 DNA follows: TGTGCCAGCAGCATTAGCGGGGGCTACGAGCAGTACTTC. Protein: CASSISGGYEQYF.

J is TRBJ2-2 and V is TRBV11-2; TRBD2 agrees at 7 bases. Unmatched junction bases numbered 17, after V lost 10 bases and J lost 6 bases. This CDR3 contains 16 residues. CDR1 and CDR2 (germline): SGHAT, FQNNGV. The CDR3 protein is CATPGGTEIRAGELFF. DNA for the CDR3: TGTGCCACACCGGGGGGAACCGAGATCCGAGCCGGGGAGCTGTTTTTT.

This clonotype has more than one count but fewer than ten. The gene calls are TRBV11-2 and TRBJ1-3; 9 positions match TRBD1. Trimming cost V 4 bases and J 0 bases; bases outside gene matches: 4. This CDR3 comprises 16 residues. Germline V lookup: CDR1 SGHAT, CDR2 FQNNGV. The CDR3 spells CASSSGTGSSGNTIYF. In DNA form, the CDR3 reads TGTGCCAGCAGCTCCGGGACAGGGAGCTCTGGAAACACCATATATTTT. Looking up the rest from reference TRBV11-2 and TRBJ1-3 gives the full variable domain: EAGVAQSPRYKIIEKRQSVAFWCNPISGHATLYWYQQILGQGPKLLIQFQNNGVVDDSQLPKDRFSAERLKGVDSTLKIQPAKLEDSAVYLCASSSGTGSSGNTIYFGEGSWLTVV.

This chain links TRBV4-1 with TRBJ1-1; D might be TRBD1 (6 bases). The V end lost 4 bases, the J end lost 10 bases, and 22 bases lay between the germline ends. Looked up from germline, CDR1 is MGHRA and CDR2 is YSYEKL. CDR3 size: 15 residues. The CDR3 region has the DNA TGCGCCAGCAGCCTTCAGCTAGGGGGGTTTAAGGGAGCTTTCTTT. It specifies CASSLQLGGFKGAFF.

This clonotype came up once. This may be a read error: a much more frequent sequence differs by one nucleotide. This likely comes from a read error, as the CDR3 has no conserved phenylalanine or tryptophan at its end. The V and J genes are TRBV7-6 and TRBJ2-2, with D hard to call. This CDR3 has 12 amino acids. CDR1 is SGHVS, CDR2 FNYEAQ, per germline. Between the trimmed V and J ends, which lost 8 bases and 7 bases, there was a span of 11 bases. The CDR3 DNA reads TGTGCCAGCGATTCTTCTGGCGGGGAGCTGTTTTTG. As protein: CASDSSGGELFL.

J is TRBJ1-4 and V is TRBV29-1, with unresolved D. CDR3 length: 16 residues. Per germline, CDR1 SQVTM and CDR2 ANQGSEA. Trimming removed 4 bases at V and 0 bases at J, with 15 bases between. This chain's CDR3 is CSVGGTEDATNEKLFF. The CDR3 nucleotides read TGCAGCGTTGGTGGTACAGAAGACGCAACTAATGAAAAACTGTTTTTT.

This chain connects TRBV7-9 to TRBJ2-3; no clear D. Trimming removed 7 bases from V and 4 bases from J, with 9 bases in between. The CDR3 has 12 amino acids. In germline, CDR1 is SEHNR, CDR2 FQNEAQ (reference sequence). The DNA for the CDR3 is TGTGCCAGCAAGGATAGGCCAGATACGCAGTATTTT. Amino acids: CASKDRPDTQYF.

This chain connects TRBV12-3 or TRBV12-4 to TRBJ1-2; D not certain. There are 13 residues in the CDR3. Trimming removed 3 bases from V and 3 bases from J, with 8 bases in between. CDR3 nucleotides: TGTGCCAGCAGTTTTGGCCGTTACTATGGCTACACCTTC. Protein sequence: CASSFGRYYGYTF.

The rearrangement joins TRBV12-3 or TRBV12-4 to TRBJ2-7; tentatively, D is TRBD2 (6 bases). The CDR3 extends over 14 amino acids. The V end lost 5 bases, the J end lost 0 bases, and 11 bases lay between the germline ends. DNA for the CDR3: TGTGCCAGCAGTGCGGGGAGAAGCTCCTACGAGCAGTACTTC. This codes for CASSAGRSSYEQYF.

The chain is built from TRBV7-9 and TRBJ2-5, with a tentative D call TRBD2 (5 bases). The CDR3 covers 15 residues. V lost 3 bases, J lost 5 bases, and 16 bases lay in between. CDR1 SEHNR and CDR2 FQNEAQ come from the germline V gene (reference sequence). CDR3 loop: CASSFGIERRETQYF. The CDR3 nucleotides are TGTGCCAGCAGCTTCGGGATCGAGAGACGGGAGACCCAGTACTTC.

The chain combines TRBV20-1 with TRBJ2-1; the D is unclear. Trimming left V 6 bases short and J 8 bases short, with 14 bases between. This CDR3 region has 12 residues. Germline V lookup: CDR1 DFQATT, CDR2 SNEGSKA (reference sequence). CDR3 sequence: CSAAEDNYEQFF. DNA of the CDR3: TGCAGTGCCGCAGAAGACAATTATGAGCAGTTCTTC.

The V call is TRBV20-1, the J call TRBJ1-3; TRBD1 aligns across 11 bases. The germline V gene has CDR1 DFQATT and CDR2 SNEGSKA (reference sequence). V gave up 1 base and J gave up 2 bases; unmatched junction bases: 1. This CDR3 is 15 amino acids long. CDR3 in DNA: TGCAGTGCTAGAGGGGACAGGGGGACTGGAAACACCATATATTTT. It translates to CSARGDRGTGNTIYF.

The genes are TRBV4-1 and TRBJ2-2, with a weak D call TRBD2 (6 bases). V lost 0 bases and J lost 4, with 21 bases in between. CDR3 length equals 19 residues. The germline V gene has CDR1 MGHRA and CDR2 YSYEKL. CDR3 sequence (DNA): TGCGCCAGCAGCCAAGAATACCTAACAGGAAGGGGAGGCACCGGGGAGCTGTTTTTT. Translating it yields CASSQEYLTGRGGTGELFF.